Following are 29 T cell receptor beta chains from one sample sequenced in a study of type 1 regulatory T cells. TCRdb analysed the reads with MiXCR anew, one entry per CDR3 protein. The repertoire has approximately 23,000 distinct CDR3 sequences, around 70% of them found once; the top ten carry around an eighth. No antigen has been assigned to these receptors. The sample comprised cultured T cells, either the whole culture or a sorted T cell fraction (not recorded which). Subset specified: Tr1-enriched cell product generated in vitro against host alloantigens. Every receptor here comes from a human donor in good health.

This clonotype counts as medium-sized. V is TRBV4-1 and J is TRBJ1-1; possibly TRBD1 for D (5 bases). Germline values: CDR1 MGHRA, CDR2 YSYEKL. This CDR3 has 14 residues. V shed 6 bases and J shed 3 bases, with 14 bases lying between them. The CDR3 protein is CASRGPLRDTEAFF. DNA for the CDR3: TGCGCCAGCAGGGGACCCTTAAGGGACACTGAAGCTTTCTTT.

V is TRBV2 and J is TRBJ2-7; TRBD2 is a possible D gene (5 bases). The CDR3 runs to 11 residues. Trimming removed 10 bases at V and 5 bases at J, with 12 bases between. CDR1 and CDR2 (germline): SNHLY, FYNNEI. The CDR3 DNA reads as TGTGCCACCTCGGGAAACGACGAGCAGTACTTC. Protein product: CATSGNDEQYF.

CDR3 loop: CASSLRGSYPEQPQHF. CDR3 coding DNA: TGCGCCAGCAGCTTGCGGGGATCCTACCCAGAGCAGCCCCAGCATTTT. The chain carries TRBV5-1 and TRBJ1-5; no reliable D call. Trimming shortened V by 1 base and J by 7 bases, and 18 bases separated the two germline ends. CDR3 length: 16 amino acids. Germline V gene data show CDR1 as SGHRS and CDR2 as YFSETQ.

V gene TRBV9 combines with J gene TRBJ1-5; no clear D gene. There are 14 residues in the CDR3. The germline CDR1 and CDR2 sequences are SGDLS and YYNGEE. Trimming took 2 bases from V and 0 from J, leaving 6 bases between them. The CDR3 DNA reads as TGTGCCAGCAGCGTCGGAACTAGCAATCAGCCCCAGCATTTT. It is translated as CASSVGTSNQPQHF. The complete variable domain, with remaining parts taken from reference TRBV9 and TRBJ1-5, reads DSGVTQTPKHLITATGQRVTLRCSPRSGDLSVYWYQQSLDQGLQFLIQYYNGEERAKGNILERFSAQQFPDLHSELNLSSLELGDSALYFCASSVGTSNQPQHFGDGTRLSIL.

This chain links TRBV7-3 with TRBJ1-3, with D uncertain. Germline assignment: CDR1 SGHTA and CDR2 FQGTGA. The CDR3 extends over 12 amino acids. The germline V and J ends were trimmed by 5 bases and 8 bases, with 10 bases remaining between them. This chain's CDR3 is CASSASGDTIYF. The CDR3 coding sequence is TGTGCCAGCAGCGCCTCCGGGGACACCATATATTTT.

The CDR3 loop is CATSRVDRSTDTQYF. CDR3 nucleotides: TGTGCCACCAGCAGAGTTGACAGGAGCACAGATACGCAGTATTTT. The rearrangement links TRBV15 to TRBJ2-3; D perhaps matches TRBD1 (6 bases). V dropped 1 base and J dropped 0 bases, with 8 bases sitting between them. In germline, CDR1 is LNHNV, CDR2 YYDKDF (reference sequence). The length of the CDR3 is 15 residues.

This chain joins TRBV29-1 and TRBJ2-3; the D gene is possibly TRBD1 (5 bases). The CDR3 has 15 amino acids. Trimming shortened V by 0 bases and J by 6 bases, and 16 bases separated the two germline ends. The germline V gene has CDR1 SQVTM and CDR2 ANQGSEA. The CDR3 region is CSVEDQAGRADTQYF. Here the CDR3 DNA reads TGCAGCGTTGAAGACCAGGCAGGCAGGGCGGATACGCAGTATTTT.

A single count supports this clonotype. The rearrangement joins TRBV20-1 to TRBJ1-2; 7 bases line up with TRBD1. The length of the CDR3 is 16 residues. The J segment lost 0 bases and the V segment lost 7 bases, leaving 14 bases of the junction unmatched. Germline CDR1 is DFQATT and CDR2 is SNEGSKA (reference sequence). The CDR3 bases are TGCAGTGTCTTACAGGGGCAAATGGGGGCTAACTATGGCTACACCTTC. It yields the protein CSVLQGQMGANYGYTF.

J is TRBJ2-3 and V is TRBV7-2; 11 bases are shared with TRBD2. Germline V lookup: CDR1 SGHTA, CDR2 FQGNSA. The CDR3 contains 16 residues. Trimming cost V 2 bases and J 4 bases; bases outside gene matches: 5. The CDR3 protein is CASSLKLAGASDTQYF. CDR3 sequence (DNA): TGTGCCAGCAGCTTAAAACTAGCGGGGGCATCAGATACGCAGTATTTT. The full variable domain, its missing parts supplied by reference TRBV7-2 and TRBJ2-3, is GAGVSQSPSNKVTEKGKDVELRCDPISGHTALYWYRQSLGQGLEFLIYFQGNSAPDKSGLPSDRFSAERTGGSVSTLTIQRTQQEDSAVYLCASSLKLAGASDTQYFGPGTRLTVL.

The chain employs TRBV29-1 and TRBJ1-5; 10 positions match TRBD1. V lost 7 bases, J lost 6 bases, and 6 bases stayed unmatched. The CDR3 contains 13 residues. CDR1 is SQVTM, CDR2 ANQGSEA, per germline. CDR3 sequence: CSAGTGVGQPQHF. CDR3 nucleotide sequence: TGCAGCGCCGGGACAGGGGTAGGTCAGCCCCAGCATTTT.

The chain uses TRBV5-1 and TRBJ1-3; weak D call: TRBD1 (6 bases). Germline values: CDR1 SGHRS, CDR2 YFSETQ. V lost 1 base and J lost 1, with 18 bases in between. There are 18 residues in the CDR3. CDR3 in amino acids: CASSLNDQGISSGNTIYF. As DNA, the CDR3 is TGCGCCAGCAGCTTGAATGATCAGGGGATATCTTCTGGAAACACCATATATTTT.

As to this clonotype: This may be a read error, as it is one base from a much larger clone. V is TRBV7-2 and J is TRBJ2-7, with D possibly called TRBD1 or TRBD2 (5 bases each). The CDR3 extends over 13 amino acids. Germline lookup yields CDR1 SGHTA and CDR2 FQGNSA. CDR3 residues: CAGSRDPVAEQYF. The CDR3, as DNA: TGTGCCGGCAGCCGGGACCCCGTGGCCGAGCAGTACTTC.

The chain combines TRBV6-6 with TRBJ2-7; D is perhaps TRBD1 (7 bases). This CDR3 comprises 14 residues. Germline V lookup: CDR1 MNHNY, CDR2 SVGAGI (reference sequence). The germline V and J ends were trimmed by 2 bases and 4 bases, with 12 bases remaining between them. The chain's CDR3 is CASSYQTGRYEQYF. The CDR3 DNA follows: TGTGCCAGCAGTTACCAGACAGGGAGGTACGAGCAGTACTTC.

The chain combines TRBV6-4 with TRBJ1-4; maybe TRBD1 (6 bases). Trimming cost V 4 bases and J 0 bases, with 21 bases left between them. Germline CDR1 reads MRHNA; CDR2 reads SNTAGT. This CDR3 has 19 amino acids. CDR3 region: CASSVTRGLFSATNEKLFF. The CDR3 coding sequence is TGTGCCAGCAGTGTGACCAGGGGATTATTTAGTGCAACTAATGAAAAACTGTTTTTT.

This rearrangement joins TRBV28 to TRBJ2-5; D is unresolved. CDR3 length: 13 amino acids. Trimming removed 3 bases at V and 3 bases at J, with 8 bases between. CDR1 and CDR2 (germline): MDHEN, SYDVKM. The DNA of the CDR3 is TGTGCCAGCAGTTTTAACTTGGAAGAGACCCAGTACTTC. It encodes CASSFNLEETQYF.

This clonotype was recorded a few times. This chain uses TRBV2 with TRBJ1-1; a weak D match, TRBD1 (5 bases). V was cut by 6 bases and J by 8 bases, with 13 bases left in between. The CDR3 is 12 residues long. CDR1 and CDR2 from the germline V gene are SNHLY and FYNNEI. In DNA, the CDR3 is TGTGCCAGCAGCGTAGACTGGGGCGAAGCTTTCTTT. This translates into CASSVDWGEAFF.

This clonotype was seen a handful of times. This rearrangement joins TRBV7-2 to TRBJ2-2; 8 bases are shared with TRBD1. Losses at the gene ends were 2 bases for V and 6 bases for J; bases not matched to a gene: 11. CDR1 and CDR2 (germline): SGHTA, FQGNSA. There are 17 residues in the CDR3. The CDR3, as DNA: TGTGCCAGCAGCTTATTGGCGGCAGGGGGCGCCTCCGGGGAGCTGTTTTTT. The encoded protein is CASSLLAAGGASGELFF. Full variable domain (remainder filled in from reference TRBV7-2 and TRBJ2-2): GAGVSQSPSNKVTEKGKDVELRCDPISGHTALYWYRQSLGQGLEFLIYFQGNSAPDKSGLPSDRFSAERTGGSVSTLTIQRTQQEDSAVYLCASSLLAAGGASGELFFGEGSRLTVL.

V and J are TRBV6-6 and TRBJ2-4; D may be TRBD1 (6 bases). The CDR3 spans 15 residues. Germline V lookup: CDR1 MNHNY, CDR2 SVGAGI (reference sequence). V was pared by 6 bases and J by 1 base, with 13 bases between. The CDR3 protein is CASSRLRGAKNIQYF. The CDR3 DNA sequence: TGTGCCAGCAGCCGACTCAGGGGCGCCAAAAACATTCAGTACTTC.

This clonotype is a singleton in its sample. This chain links TRBV7-2 with TRBJ2-1, with unresolved D. The CDR3 loop spans 13 amino acids. The V end lost 5 bases, the J end lost 8 bases, and 13 bases lay between the germline ends. CDR1 and CDR2 (germline): SGHTA, FQGNSA. The CDR3: CASSLGPRDEQFF. Written as DNA, the CDR3 is TGTGCCAGCAGCCTCGGCCCTAGAGATGAGCAGTTCTTC.

As regards this clonotype: The junction departs from germline at one end; a sequencing error may be responsible. The chain links TRBV5-1 to TRBJ2-7, with D possibly TRBD2 on 7 matching bases. Germline assignment: CDR1 SGHRS and CDR2 YFSETQ. This CDR3 contains 17 residues. Here the CDR3 DNA reads TGCGCCAGCAGCCCCCGAAAGGGGGGGGGGCCCATCTACGAGCTGTACTTC. It translates to CASSPRKGGGPIYELYF.

The J gene is TRBJ2-1, the V gene TRBV24-1; maybe TRBD1 (6 bases). The CDR3 has 15 residues. V was pared by 3 bases and J by 5 bases, with 13 bases between. The germline CDR1 and CDR2 sequences are KGHDR and SFDVKD. This CDR3 is CATSDPQGFNNEQFF. In DNA, the CDR3 is TGTGCCACCAGTGATCCACAGGGCTTTAACAATGAGCAGTTCTTC.

This rearrangement joins TRBV27 to TRBJ1-6, with 10 bases aligning to TRBD1. Germline CDR1 MNHEY, CDR2 SMNVEV (reference sequence). This CDR3 region has 16 residues. J gave up 8 bases and V 6 bases, and 10 bases lay outside the gene matches. The CDR3 DNA is TGTGCCAGCAGACGGGGACAGGGGTTAATTGATTCACCCCTCCACTTT. Amino acids: CASRRGQGLIDSPLHF.

This sequence joins TRBV12-3 or TRBV12-4 and TRBJ1-1; 8 bases are a match to TRBD1. Unmatched junction bases numbered 9, after V lost 3 bases and J lost 6 bases. The CDR3 is 15 amino acids. The CDR3 DNA sequence: TGTGCCAGCAGTTTGGCCCGGACAGGGAGGGCTGAAGCTTTCTTT. Protein: CASSLARTGRAEAFF.

A note on this clonotype: A much more abundant neighbour one base away suggests this may be a read error. The rearrangement links TRBV5-1 to TRBJ2-3; D is unresolved. The V and J ends lost 5 bases and 2 bases respectively, with 12 bases between them. In germline, CDR1 is SGHRS, CDR2 YFSETQ. This CDR3 has 14 residues. The CDR3 protein is CASRIVYSTDTQYF. The DNA of the CDR3 is TGCGCCAGCAGGATCGTCTATTCCACAGATACGCAGTATTTT.

This clonotype was recorded a few times. CDR3: CASSPLMGQEEAFF. The CDR3 coding sequence is TGTGCCAGCTCACCACTAATGGGACAGGAAGAAGCTTTCTTT. The genes are TRBV18 and TRBJ1-1, with 8 bases identical to TRBD1. V lost 1 base to trimming and J lost 8 bases; unmatched junction nucleotides: 6. This CDR3 region has 14 residues. Germline V CDR1 and CDR2: KGHSH, LQKENI.

The rearrangement joins TRBV9 to TRBJ2-2, with 7 nucleotides matching TRBD1. Germline loops: CDR1 SGDLS, CDR2 YYNGEE. This CDR3 has 15 residues. After removal of 2 bases from V and 4 bases from J, the junction contained 5 bases not matched to a gene. DNA of the CDR3: TGTGCCAGCAGCGTGACAGGGCGAGGCACCGGGGAGCTGTTTTTT. This gives the protein CASSVTGRGTGELFF.

Details on this clonotype: At one boundary the junction diverges from the germline segment, which might be a read error. The V gene is TRBV28, the J gene TRBJ1-6; D unclear. CDR1 and CDR2 (germline): MDHEN, SYDVKM. The CDR3 consists of 14 residues. The CDR3 loop reads CASSRRRNNSPLHF. CDR3 sequence (DNA): TGTGCCAGCAGCCGGAGACGGAATAATTCACCCCTCCACTTC.

This sequence joins TRBV27 and TRBJ1-5; D unclear. Germline lookup yields CDR1 MNHEY and CDR2 SMNVEV (reference sequence). Trimming pared 5 bases from V and 0 bases from J, leaving 5 bases between. This CDR3 has 13 amino acids. This chain's CDR3 is CASSHRSNQPQHF. CDR3 DNA sequence: TGTGCCAGCAGTCACCGTAGCAATCAGCCCCAGCATTTT.

The CDR3 reads CASSAQQYGYTF. In DNA, the CDR3 is TGTGCCAGCAGTGCCCAACAATATGGCTACACCTTC. The rearrangement links TRBV28 to TRBJ1-2; D unresolved. V was pared by 5 bases and J by 5 bases, with 9 bases between. The germline CDR1 and CDR2 sequences are MDHEN and SYDVKM. This CDR3 is 12 amino acids long.